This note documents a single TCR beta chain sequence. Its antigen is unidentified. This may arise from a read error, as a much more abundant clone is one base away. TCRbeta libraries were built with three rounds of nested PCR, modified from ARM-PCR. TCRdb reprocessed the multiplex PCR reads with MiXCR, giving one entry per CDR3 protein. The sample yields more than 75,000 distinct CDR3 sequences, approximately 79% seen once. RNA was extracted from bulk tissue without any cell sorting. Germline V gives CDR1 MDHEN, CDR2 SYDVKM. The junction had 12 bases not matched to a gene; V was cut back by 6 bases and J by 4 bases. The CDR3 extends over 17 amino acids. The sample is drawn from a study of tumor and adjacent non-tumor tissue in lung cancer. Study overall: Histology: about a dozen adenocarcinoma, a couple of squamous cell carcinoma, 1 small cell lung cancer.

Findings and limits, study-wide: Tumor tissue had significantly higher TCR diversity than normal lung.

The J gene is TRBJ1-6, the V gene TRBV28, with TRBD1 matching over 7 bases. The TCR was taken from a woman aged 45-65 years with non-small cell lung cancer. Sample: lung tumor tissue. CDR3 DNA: TGTGCCAGCAGCCTCAGAGGGGGCATCGGATATAATTCACCCCTCCACTTT. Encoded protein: CASSLRGGIGYNSPLHF.